The 15 T cell receptor beta chains in this list originate from one sample, sequenced in a study of T cell repertoires in cytomegalovirus infection. Each CDR3 protein gets one entry after TCRdb re-called the reads with MiXCR. Here the sample spans hundreds of thousands of distinct CDR3 sequences, around 30% being singletons. For these TCRs, the target antigens are not known. Material: cultured PBMCs, obtained from culture after CMV antigen stimulation. These receptors were taken from a human donor in good health (CMV status not recorded). Some clones in this sample may be carry-over from other donors' samples.

Concerning this clonotype: One end of the junction does not line up with germline, which may come from a read error. The chain has TRBV19 and TRBJ2-1; 9 bases match TRBD2. This CDR3 has 14 amino acids. The germline V gene has CDR1 LNHDA and CDR2 SQIVND (reference sequence). The CDR3 nucleotides read TGTGCCAGTAGAATAGCGGGGGCCCCCAATGAGCAGTTCTTC. It specifies CASRIAGAPNEQFF. The variable domain in full, with the rest retrieved from reference TRBV19 and TRBJ2-1, is DGGITQSPKYLFRKEGQNVTLSCEQNLNHDAMYWYRQDPGQGLRLIYYSQIVNDFQKGDIAEGYSVSREKKESFPLTVTSAQKNPTAFYLCASRIAGAPNEQFFGPGTRLTVL.

The chain is built from TRBV19 and TRBJ2-1, with 9 bases matching TRBD2. Germline values: CDR1 LNHDA, CDR2 SQIVND (reference sequence). J lost 8 bases, V lost 9 bases, and 8 bases had no gene match. The CDR3 loop spans 13 amino acids. CDR3 DNA: TGTGCCAGGAGGGCGGGAGGGGCCGATGAGCAGTTCTTC. Translated: CARRAGGADEQFF. Filled out from reference TRBV19 and TRBJ2-1, the complete variable domain reads DGGITQSPKYLFRKEGQNVTLSCEQNLNHDAMYWYRQDPGQGLRLIYYSQIVNDFQKGDIAEGYSVSREKKESFPLTVTSAQKNPTAFYLCARRAGGADEQFFGPGTRLTVL.

The chain is built from TRBV29-1 and TRBJ1-2; D might be TRBD1 (5 bases). Germline lookup yields CDR1 SQVTM and CDR2 ANQGSEA. The V gene lost 8 bases and the J gene lost 6 bases, with 13 bases spanning the gap. CDR3 length: 11 residues. Written as DNA, the CDR3 is TGCAGCCTAGGTCAGGGCGATGGCTACACCTTC. Its protein product is CSLGQGDGYTF. Filled out from reference TRBV29-1 and TRBJ1-2, the complete variable domain reads SAVISQKPSRDICQRGTSLTIQCQVDSQVTMMFWYRQQPGQSLTLIATANQGSEATYESGFVIDKFPISRPNLTFSTLTVSNMSPEDSSIYLCSLGQGDGYTFGSGTRLTVV.

This clonotype was detected a few times. The V gene is TRBV4-1, the J gene TRBJ2-3; D is undetermined. Germline V lookup: CDR1 MGHRA, CDR2 YSYEKL. The CDR3 loop spans 16 amino acids. The V gene lost 1 base and the J gene lost 2 bases, with 13 bases spanning the gap. The CDR3 sequence: CASSQAQVSVTDTQYF. CDR3 nucleotide sequence: TGCGCCAGCAGCCAAGCCCAGGTATCAGTCACAGATACGCAGTATTTT.

This chain links TRBV6-1 with TRBJ2-5, with 10 bases that match TRBD2. CDR3 length: 15 amino acids. In germline, CDR1 is MNHNS, CDR2 SASEGT. After removal of 3 bases from V and 4 bases from J, the junction contained 5 bases not matched to a gene. The DNA for the CDR3 is TGTGCCAGCAGTGACGCTAGCGGGAGTCGAGAGACCCAGTACTTC. Translating it yields CASSDASGSRETQYF.

In this sample, this clonotype turned up a few times. The rearrangement joins TRBV4-2 to TRBJ1-5; unclear D gene. The CDR3 length is 15 residues. V lost 4 bases, J lost 7 bases, and 17 bases lay in between. CDR1 LGHNA and CDR2 YNFKEQ come from the germline V gene. CDR3 nucleotides: TGTGCCAGCAGCCCTAGTCCTGGCGCAAGGCAGCCCCAGCATTTT. Its translation is CASSPSPGARQPQHF.

In this sample, this clonotype turned up a few times. The chain is built from TRBV12-5 and TRBJ2-2, with a tentative D call TRBD1 (6 bases). Germline lookup yields CDR1 LGHNT and CDR2 FRNRAP. The CDR3 sequence is 15 residues long. The V gene lost 2 bases and the J gene lost 3 bases, with 10 bases spanning the gap. CDR3 amino acids: CASGLRGTDTGELFF. The CDR3 coding sequence is TGTGCTAGTGGTTTGAGGGGGACCGACACCGGGGAGCTGTTTTTT.

This clonotype was detected a few times. The genes are TRBV7-2 and TRBJ1-3; D is possibly TRBD1 (5 bases). CDR3 length: 15 amino acids. Germline loops: CDR1 SGHTA, CDR2 FQGNSA. The CDR3 is CATTPGAVLGNTIYF. The CDR3 region has the DNA TGTGCGACCACTCCCGGGGCAGTACTTGGAAACACCATATATTTT.

The rearrangement uses TRBV10-3 and TRBJ1-5, with 7 bases matching TRBD1. The ends lost 4 bases at V and 3 bases at J; junction bases unmatched: 3. Germline CDR1 reads ENHRY; CDR2 reads SYGVKD. The CDR3 totals 14 residues. The CDR3 DNA is TGTGCCATCAGTGGGGACAGCTTCAATCAGCCCCAGCATTTT. Amino acids: CAISGDSFNQPQHF.

The chain employs TRBV28 and TRBJ2-7, with 10 bases aligning to TRBD1. The CDR3 is 21 amino acids. V shed 5 bases and J 0 bases; nucleotides not matched to a gene: 22. Germline V gene data show CDR1 as MDHEN and CDR2 as SYDVKM. The CDR3 sequence is CASSRDRDRGRSTRSSYEQYF. CDR3 sequence (DNA): TGTGCCAGCAGTCGAGACCGCGACAGGGGGCGATCGACTCGGAGCTCCTACGAGCAGTACTTC.

CDR3 in DNA: TGTGCCAGCAGAAATCTAGCGGGAGGTGCCTACGAGCAGTACGTC. The encoded protein is CASRNLAGGAYEQYV. This sequence joins TRBV6-5 and TRBJ2-7; 11 nucleotides match TRBD2. The CDR3 loop spans 15 amino acids. V lost 6 bases and J lost 2; bases outside the gene matches: 6. Germline V lookup: CDR1 MNHEY, CDR2 SVGAGI.

This chain connects TRBV7-9 to TRBJ1-5, with 8 positions matching TRBD1. Germline V CDR1 and CDR2: SEHNR, FQNEAQ (reference sequence). The J segment lost 6 bases and the V segment lost 4 bases, leaving 5 bases of the junction unmatched. The CDR3 is 14 amino acids. The CDR3 nucleotides are TGTGCCAGCAGCTCGACAGGGGACGTTCAGCCCCAGCATTTT. Residues: CASSSTGDVQPQHF.

The chain joins TRBV6-5 to TRBJ2-7, with D possibly being TRBD1 or TRBD2 (5 bases each). Germline loops: CDR1 MNHEY, CDR2 SVGAGI. The CDR3 is 16 residues long. The V end lost 0 bases, the J end lost 1 base, and 13 bases lay between the germline ends. Here the CDR3 reads CASSYSGHEGSYEQYF. CDR3 DNA sequence: TGTGCCAGCAGTTACTCGGGGCATGAGGGATCCTACGAGCAGTACTTC.

This chain's CDR3 is CASSPEAELNTEAFF. The CDR3 bases are TGTGCCAGCTCACCAGAGGCAGAATTGAACACTGAAGCTTTCTTT. The chain uses TRBV18 and TRBJ1-1; D call uncertain. Germline V lookup: CDR1 KGHSH, CDR2 LQKENI. Trimming removed 2 bases at V and 0 bases at J, with 10 bases between. This CDR3 region has 15 residues.

Only a few counts were recorded for this clonotype. The chain joins TRBV7-6 to TRBJ2-7; D tentatively reads TRBD1 or TRBD2 (5 bases each). Germline V CDR1 and CDR2: SGHVS, FNYEAQ. V was pared by 4 bases and J by 0 bases, with 16 bases between. This CDR3 contains 16 residues. CDR3 loop: CASSYRPSGASYEQYF. In DNA form, the CDR3 reads TGTGCCAGCAGCTACAGACCGTCCGGGGCCTCCTACGAGCAGTACTTC.